This T cell receptor (beta chain) was found in a study of T cell responses to AZD1222 COVID-19 vaccine. General observations from the study: Every sample of the repertoires postdated the peak T cell response.

Germline loops: CDR1 PRHDT, CDR2 FYEKMQ (reference sequence). This CDR3 spans 15 amino acids. V shed 7 bases and J shed 5 bases, with 20 bases lying between them. About this clone itself: What it recognizes is unknown.

The method was immunoSEQ multiplex PCR; TCRdb's version includes in-frame clones alone and lacks a portion of them. The table has 150,000 to 200,000 clones, around 90% seen once. J is TRBJ2-5 and V is TRBV13; tentatively, D is TRBD1 (6 bases). The TCR was taken from an adult who received the AZD1222 COVID-19 vaccine. Here the sequenced sample was peripheral blood, taken 28 days after the second AZD1222 dose. The CDR3 DNA is TGTGCCAGCACTAACGTTAGGGGGTACGAGGAGACCCAGTACTTC. Protein product: CASTNVRGYEETQYF.